This T cell receptor beta chain is from a study of blood T cell repertoires in COVID-19. The overall study: In each case, the material was cDNA or gDNA derived from T cells, B-cell-depleted T cells, or PBMCs.

This clone appeared a single time. The germline V gene encodes CDR1 SGHKS and CDR2 YYEKEE (reference sequence). Trimming took off 2 bases at V and 0 bases at J, with 9 bases between the two ends. The CDR3 has 14 amino acids. Participants came from about two dozen US areas, aged roughly 18 to 89 years. Only in-frame clones appear in the TCRdb table, and some are missing; sequencing was by immunoSEQ multiplex PCR. The sample lists around 200,000 clones, about 85% occurring once. This TCR was sampled from a man aged 40-50 years who had recovered from COVID-19. The chain uses TRBV5-5 and TRBJ2-7; D is uncertain. The sequenced sample was PBMCs or T cells enriched from blood (not recorded which). The CDR3 sequence: CASSFQIYSYEQYF. In DNA form, the CDR3 reads TGTGCCAGCAGCTTTCAGATATACTCCTACGAGCAGTACTTC.